This T cell receptor beta chain was observed in a study of CD8+ T cells in alopecia areata. Stated treatment: oral pan-JAK inhibitor, 5-10 mg twice daily. Individuals with alopecia areata gave both lesional scalp punch biopsies and peripheral blood for collection. Study results and caveats: Greater clonality was observed in lesional scalp samples, especially alopecia totalis/universalis, versus normal scalp.

RNA was isolated and reverse transcribed to cDNA, the sequencing template. Data came from immunoSEQ multiplex PCR; TCRdb stores just in-frame clones and leaves some out. The sample contains 160,000 or so clones, 58% of which appear only once. The CDR3 sequence is 13 residues long. V was clipped by 6 bases and J by 5 bases; unmatched bases: 7. Germline values: CDR1 SQVTM, CDR2 ANQGSEA. About this clone: No antigen is known for it.

This sample comprised CD4+ T cells sorted from blood, obtained between weeks 55 and 70, from a patient treated with tofacitinib. The TCR sequence derives from a human donor with alopecia areata. V is TRBV29-1 and J is TRBJ2-3; 8 bases are a match to TRBD2. CDR3 sequence reads: CSVGLVLGDTQYF. The CDR3 coding sequence is TGCAGCGTGGGACTAGTTTTGGGAGATACGCAGTATTTT.